These 3 T cell receptor beta chains share one sample of origin, sequenced in a study of patients and donors after allogeneic stem cell transplantation. TCRdb itself ran the RT-PCR reads through MiXCR, one entry per CDR3 protein. The repertoire consists of 9,000 to 10,000 distinct CDR3 sequences, with around 5.9% occurring once and the leading ten covering 25% to 30%. Sequencing was carried out using blood, either unsorted or a sorted T cell fraction (not recorded which). All receptors come from a human donor who was either an allogeneic HSCT recipient or a stem cell or donor lymphocyte infusion donor (not recorded which). It is not recorded whose cells these are; they may come from a transplant donor.

This clonotype was detected ten times or more. The chain employs TRBV7-2 and TRBJ1-5; D is unclear. The CDR3 spans 14 residues. Trimming stripped 3 bases from V and 1 base from J, with 7 bases between. Germline CDR1 reads SGHTA; CDR2 reads FQGNSA. CDR3: CASSFTASNQPQHF. The CDR3 DNA follows: TGTGCCAGCAGCTTTACAGCCAGCAATCAGCCCCAGCATTTT. The complete variable domain, with remaining parts taken from reference TRBV7-2 and TRBJ1-5, reads GAGVSQSPSNKVTEKGKDVELRCDPISGHTALYWYRQSLGQGLEFLIYFQGNSAPDKSGLPSDRFSAERTGGSVSTLTIQRTQQEDSAVYLCASSFTASNQPQHFGDGTRLSIL.

The chain combines TRBV27 with TRBJ2-5, with D hard to call. CDR3 size: 14 residues. Germline V gene data show CDR1 as MNHEY and CDR2 as SMNVEV (reference sequence). V was trimmed by 0 bases and J by 0 bases, leaving 5 bases between them. CDR3 bases: TGTGCCAGCAGTTTATCGATGCACCAAGAGACCCAGTACTTC. Its protein is CASSLSMHQETQYF.

Comments on this clonotype: This may be a read error, as it is one base from a much larger clone. No conserved phenylalanine or tryptophan ends this CDR3, so it is likely a read error. The J gene is TRBJ1-1, the V gene TRBV27; possible D gene TRBD1, 6 bases. CDR1 is MNHEY, CDR2 SMNVEV, per germline (reference sequence). V lost 8 bases to trimming and J lost 1 base, with 14 bases between them. The CDR3 loop spans 14 amino acids. Written as DNA, the CDR3 is TGTGCCAGCTATTGGGGGCGGCGGAACACTGAAGCTTTCTCT. The encoded protein is CASYWGRRNTEAFS.